This record looks at one T cell receptor beta chain sequence and its context. No cognate antigen has been identified for it. It has no much larger one-base neighbor in the sample; base qualities were not kept. This entry comes from a study of CD4 T cells in lung cancer (dated by TCRdb to the late 2010s). Study-level background: To find responses to candidate mutation-encoded neoepitopes, the study screened blood T cells from NSCLC patients and isolated neoantigen-specific CD4+ T-cell clones and TCRs. Several patients undergoing curative-intent resections for stage I-III non-small cell lung cancer provided the tumor and non-adjacent lung tissue. The patients who underwent resection had lung adenocarcinoma or squamous cell carcinoma, were aged 60 to 69 when blood was donated, and were mostly former smokers. Treatments the patients had received before donating blood included platinum chemotherapy, and some of the patients were given nivolumab or pembrolizumab. The frequency of neoantigen-specific clonotypes in tumor resections, non-adjacent lung and cultured T-cell products was tracked by TCRB deep sequencing. The full study reports these points: Some blood-derived responses might reflect in vitro priming of naive T cells or cross-reactivity rather than memory responses to the cancer.

The library was obtained by the immunoSEQ multiplex PCR assay. DNA was isolated using Qiagen DNeasy or QIAamp micro DNA kits, and TCRB was sequenced using the Adaptive Biotechnology human TCRB sequencing kit. TCRB libraries were sequenced on an Illumina MiSeq. From the authors' description of their analysis: The kit provider's software was used to analyze TCRB sequence data, and Fisher's exact test was used to test clonotype templates for tumor enrichment. The table comes from immuneACCESS by way of TCRdb, which keeps in-frame sequences with V and J called. Part of the clones is missing from these tables; in studies checked, under half for an unresolved V gene and the rest for unknown reasons. The V and J calls and clone size were taken over from that table, and D and trimming were inferred from the DNA. The table for this sample lists about 4,800 clones; around 70% of them were counted only once. The top ten hold approximately 15% of the sample.

CDR3 length: 14 amino acids, cysteine to phenylalanine. CDR3 DNA is the only sequence kept; it has 42 bases, read in frame from the first base. From a lookup of the germline V gene, CDR1 and CDR2 are MNHEY and SVGAGI. Trimming takes 2 bases off V and 4 bases off J; junction bases not matched to a gene: 1. The sample taken for sequencing was lung tumor tissue. The rearranged chain carries TRBV6-5 and TRBJ2-5; 10 central bases correspond to TRBD2. This receptor was taken from a man aged 60 to 69 with non-small cell lung cancer. The CDR3 here reads CASSYGTSVETQYF. In nucleotides, the sequence is TGTGCCAGCAGTTACGGGACTAGCGTAGAGACCCAGTACTTC.